One sample yielded the 14 T cell receptor beta chains listed below, sequenced in a study of CD8 T cells in Susac syndrome. When the RNA was reverse transcribed, random hexamers were used with an input of about 0.5 to 1 ug. TCRdb reprocessed the immunoSEQ multiplex PCR reads with MiXCR, giving one entry per CDR3 protein. This sample has 150,000 to 200,000 distinct CDR3 sequences; almost 96% occur once, and the top ten carry under 0.095%. Sequencing used CD4+ T cells from PBMCs. These TCRs come from a human donor with multiple sclerosis.

This rearrangement joins TRBV14 to TRBJ2-3; no reliable D call. CDR3 length: 15 residues. From germline, CDR1 is SGHDN and CDR2 FVKESK. The V end lost 3 bases, the J end lost 3 bases, and 13 bases lay between the germline ends. DNA of the CDR3: TGTGCCAGCAGCCACCCGCCAGGTCGGACAGATACGCAGTATTTT. It is translated as CASSHPPGRTDTQYF. The full variable domain, completed using reference TRBV14 and TRBJ2-3, is EAGVTQFPSHSVIEKGQTVTLRCDPISGHDNLYWYRRVMGKEIKFLLHFVKESKQDESGMPNNRFLAERTGGTYSTLKVQPAELEDSGVYFCASSHPPGRTDTQYFGPGTRLTVL.

The rearrangement uses TRBV5-6 and TRBJ2-3, with D perhaps given as TRBD1 or TRBD2 (5 bases each). CDR1 is SGHDT and CDR2 is YYEEEE in the germline V gene. Trimming stripped 4 bases from V and 3 bases from J, with 15 bases between. The CDR3 is 15 residues long. In DNA, the CDR3 is TGTGCCAGCAGCGCCGGGACCCAGGCGACAGATACGCAGTATTTT. Its protein product is CASSAGTQATDTQYF.

The chain uses TRBV3-1 and TRBJ1-5; D gene ambiguous. The germline V and J ends were trimmed by 1 base and 7 bases, with 8 bases remaining between them. Germline assignment: CDR1 LGHDT and CDR2 YNNKEL (reference sequence). CDR3 length: 13 amino acids. CDR3 DNA: TGTGCCAGCAGCCAAGTCCCTGCCCAGCCCCAGCATTTT. Translation gives CASSQVPAQPQHF.

This chain uses TRBV9 with TRBJ2-7, with 8 bases lining up with TRBD2. This CDR3 comprises 16 residues. Germline CDR1 reads SGDLS; CDR2 reads YYNGEE. Germline trimming cut 1 base from V and 5 bases from J; bases unmatched to any gene: 11. The CDR3 reads CASSVSGLDFTDEQYF. The CDR3 DNA is TGTGCCAGCAGCGTATCGGGACTAGATTTCACGGACGAGCAGTACTTC.

This clonotype was seen once. This chain joins TRBV30 and TRBJ2-7; perhaps D is TRBD1 or TRBD2 (5 bases each). Germline loops: CDR1 GTSNPN, CDR2 SVGIG (reference sequence). Trimming took 3 bases from V and 3 from J, leaving 15 bases between them. CDR3 length equals 14 residues. The CDR3 DNA follows: TGTGCCTGGAGATCCGGGACGGCCAACTACGAGCAGTACTTC. Its translation: CAWRSGTANYEQYF. Supplemented by reference TRBV30 and TRBJ2-7, the full variable domain reads SQTIHQWPATLVQPVGSPLSLECTVEGTSNPNLYWYRQAAGRGLQLLFYSVGIGQISSEVPQNLSASRPQDRQFILSSKKLLLSDSGFYLCAWRSGTANYEQYFGPGTRLTVT.

This chain uses TRBV29-1 with TRBJ2-1, with D tentatively TRBD1 (6 bases). Trimming removed 3 bases at V and 9 bases at J, with 15 bases between. The CDR3 runs to 13 residues. The germline CDR1 and CDR2 sequences are SQVTM and ANQGSEA. CDR3 region: CSVDVTGLTEQFF. As DNA, the CDR3 is TGCAGCGTTGATGTTACAGGGCTTACTGAGCAGTTCTTC.

The chain couples TRBV20-1 to TRBJ2-3; 8 nucleotides line up with TRBD1. The V gene end was trimmed by 6 bases and the J gene end by 1 base; junction bases not matched to a gene: 12. This CDR3 comprises 16 residues. CDR1 DFQATT and CDR2 SNEGSKA come from the germline V gene (reference sequence). In DNA, the CDR3 is TGCAGTGCCTGTCGGGACAGGCCCTACGGCACAGATACGCAGTATTTT. It specifies CSACRDRPYGTDTQYF.

This clonotype was found once. The rearrangement links TRBV12-3 or TRBV12-4 to TRBJ1-2; 8 nucleotides align to TRBD1. Trimming removed 3 bases from V and 6 bases from J; junction bases left unmatched: 12. CDR3 size: 16 residues. The CDR3 coding sequence is TGTGCCAGCAGTTTCTTCCTGGGACAGGATCGGCATGGCTACACCTTC. This gives the protein CASSFFLGQDRHGYTF.

This clonotype occurred once. The genes are TRBV12-3 or TRBV12-4 and TRBJ1-1; 10 bases are shared with TRBD1. The CDR3 totals 16 residues. V dropped 2 bases and J dropped 1; count of bases not matched to a gene: 4. This CDR3 reads CASSLPRTGGNTEAFF. The CDR3 coding sequence is TGTGCCAGCAGTTTACCTAGGACAGGGGGGAACACTGAAGCTTTCTTT.

The J gene is TRBJ1-5, the V gene TRBV30; no clear D. There are 12 residues in the CDR3. V lost 0 bases to trimming and J lost 11 bases, with 11 bases between them. CDR1 and CDR2 (germline): GTSNPN, SVGIG (reference sequence). CDR3 loop: CAWSVIVQTQHF. The CDR3 DNA sequence: TGTGCCTGGAGTGTAATTGTCCAGACCCAGCATTTT. Together with reference TRBV30 and TRBJ1-5, the CDR3 gives the full variable domain: SQTIHQWPATLVQPVGSPLSLECTVEGTSNPNLYWYRQAAGRGLQLLFYSVGIGQISSEVPQNLSASRPQDRQFILSSKKLLLSDSGFYLCAWSVIVQTQHFGDGTRLSIL.

The chain couples TRBV20-1 to TRBJ1-2, with D possibly matching TRBD1 (6 bases). Trimming stripped 4 bases from V and 3 bases from J, with 21 bases between. CDR1 and CDR2 (germline): DFQATT, SNEGSKA (reference sequence). This CDR3 spans 16 amino acids. CDR3 in DNA: TGCAGTGCTACAACAGGGTGGGTGACCGTGGACTATGGCTACACCTTC. Translation: CSATTGWVTVDYGYTF.

V and J are TRBV29-1 and TRBJ1-2; tentatively, D is TRBD1 (5 bases). There are 14 residues in the CDR3. Germline loops: CDR1 SQVTM, CDR2 ANQGSEA. V lost 3 bases to trimming and J lost 3 bases, with 14 bases between them. This chain's CDR3 is CSVEAGRDHYGYTF. As DNA, the CDR3 is TGCAGCGTTGAGGCCGGCAGGGACCACTATGGCTACACCTTC. The complete variable domain, with remaining parts taken from reference TRBV29-1 and TRBJ1-2, reads SAVISQKPSRDICQRGTSLTIQCQVDSQVTMMFWYRQQPGQSLTLIATANQGSEATYESGFVIDKFPISRPNLTFSTLTVSNMSPEDSSIYLCSVEAGRDHYGYTFGSGTRLTVV.

The genes are TRBV11-1 and TRBJ2-2; 10 nucleotides align to TRBD1. Per the germline V gene, CDR1 is SGHAT and CDR2 is FQDESV (reference sequence). The CDR3 runs 15 residues. V was clipped by 7 bases and J by 5 bases; unmatched bases: 7. In DNA form, the CDR3 reads TGTGCCAGCACCAACGACAGGGGGCTGACCGGGGAGCTGTTTTTT. Its protein is CASTNDRGLTGELFF.

The chain combines TRBV29-1 with TRBJ1-1, with D uncertain. Germline CDR1 SQVTM, CDR2 ANQGSEA. V was shortened by 3 bases and J by 5 bases, with 10 bases between the two germline ends. The CDR3 extends over 12 amino acids. CDR3 amino acids: CSVETSGTEAFF. CDR3 DNA: TGCAGCGTTGAGACCTCGGGGACTGAAGCTTTCTTT. Supplemented by reference TRBV29-1 and TRBJ1-1, the full variable domain reads SAVISQKPSRDICQRGTSLTIQCQVDSQVTMMFWYRQQPGQSLTLIATANQGSEATYESGFVIDKFPISRPNLTFSTLTVSNMSPEDSSIYLCSVETSGTEAFFGQGTRLTVV.